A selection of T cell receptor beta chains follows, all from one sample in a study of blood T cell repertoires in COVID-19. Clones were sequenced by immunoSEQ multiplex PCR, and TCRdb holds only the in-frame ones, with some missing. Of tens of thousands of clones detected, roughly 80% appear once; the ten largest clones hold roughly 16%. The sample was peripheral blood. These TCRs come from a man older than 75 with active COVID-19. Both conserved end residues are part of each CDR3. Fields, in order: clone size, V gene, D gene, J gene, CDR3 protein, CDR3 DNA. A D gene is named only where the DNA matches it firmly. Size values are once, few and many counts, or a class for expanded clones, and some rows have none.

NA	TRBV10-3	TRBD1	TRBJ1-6	CAISDGGTGAYPSPLHF	TGTGCCATCAGTGACGGGGGGACAGGGGCCTATCCTTCACCCCTCCACTTT
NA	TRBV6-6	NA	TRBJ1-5	CASSSRDTNNQPQHF	TGTGCCAGCAGCTCCCGGGACACTAACAATCAGCCCCAGCATTTT
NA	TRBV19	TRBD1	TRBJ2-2	CASSRTQGAYTGELFF	TGTGCCAGTAGTAGAACACAGGGGGCATACACCGGGGAGCTGTTTTTT
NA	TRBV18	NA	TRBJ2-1	CASSPQQQSYNEQFF	TGTGCCAGCTCACCTCAACAGCAGTCGTACAATGAGCAGTTCTTC
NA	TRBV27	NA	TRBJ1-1	CASRRLATANTEAFF	TGTGCCAGCAGACGTCTAGCGACGGCGAACACTGAAGCTTTCTTT
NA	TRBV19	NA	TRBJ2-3	CASRQGLSDTQYF	TGTGCCAGTCGTCAGGGTTTGTCAGATACGCAGTATTTT
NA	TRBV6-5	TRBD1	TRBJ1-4	CASSYSRAGGNEKLFF	TGTGCCAGCAGTTACTCTAGGGCAGGGGGTAATGAAAAACTGTTTTTT
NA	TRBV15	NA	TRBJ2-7	CATSRGGVDEQYF	TGTGCCACCAGCAGAGGGGGGGTTGACGAGCAGTACTTC
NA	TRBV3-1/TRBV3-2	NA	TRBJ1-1	CASSQAREGYTEAFF	TGTGCCAGCAGCCAAGCCCGGGAGGGGTACACTGAAGCTTTCTTT
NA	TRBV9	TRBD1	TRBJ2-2	CASSVRQGQNTGELFF	TGTGCCAGCAGCGTTCGACAGGGTCAGAACACCGGGGAGCTGTTTTTT
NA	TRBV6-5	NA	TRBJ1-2	CASSLGAVRGGYTF	TGTGCCAGCAGCCTGGGGGCAGTCCGGGGTGGCTACACCTTC
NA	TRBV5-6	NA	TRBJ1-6	CASSLVDRNSPLHF	TGTGCCAGCAGCTTGGTTGACAGAAATTCACCCCTCCACTTT
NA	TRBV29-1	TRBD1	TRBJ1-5	CSVSLAGTGEFNQPQHF	TGCAGCGTTAGTTTGGCCGGGACAGGGGAATTCAATCAGCCCCAGCATTTT
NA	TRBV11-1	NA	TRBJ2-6	CASRQDSPGANVLTF	TGTGCCAGCAGACAAGACAGTCCCGGGGCCAACGTCCTGACTTTC
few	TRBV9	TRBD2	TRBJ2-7	CASSVGNSGRYEQYF	TGTGCCAGCAGCGTAGGTAATAGCGGGCGCTACGAGCAGTACTTC
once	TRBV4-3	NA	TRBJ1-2	CASSQDMQGRGYGYTF	TGCGCCAGCAGCCAAGATATGCAGGGGCGCGGCTATGGCTACACCTTC
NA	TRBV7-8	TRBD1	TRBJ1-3	CASSSNRGYGNTIYF	TGTGCCAGCAGCTCGAACAGGGGGTACGGAAACACCATATATTTT
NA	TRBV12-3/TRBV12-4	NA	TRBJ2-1	CASSLFRSEQFF	TGTGCCAGCAGTTTATTTCGCAGTGAGCAGTTCTTC
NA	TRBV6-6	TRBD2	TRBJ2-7	CASSPTASGTKRRGYEQYF	TGTGCCAGCAGTCCTACGGCTAGCGGGACCAAACGGAGGGGTTACGAGCAGTACTTC
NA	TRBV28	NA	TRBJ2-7	CASSLASYARYEQYF	TGTGCCAGCAGTTTAGCGAGCTACGCGAGGTACGAGCAGTACTTC
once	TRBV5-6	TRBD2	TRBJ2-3	CASSLGLAATDTQYF	TGTGCCAGCAGCTTGGGACTAGCGGCCACAGATACGCAGTATTTT
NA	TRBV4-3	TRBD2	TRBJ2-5	CASSPGLADETQYF	TGCGCCAGCAGCCCGGGACTAGCGGACGAGACCCAGTACTTC
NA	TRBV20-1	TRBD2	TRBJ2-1	CSASQSLASGVEQFF	TGCAGTGCTAGTCAAAGTCTGGCTAGCGGGGTTGAGCAGTTCTTC
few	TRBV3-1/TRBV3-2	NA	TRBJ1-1	CASSQGGGVTEAFF	TGTGCCAGCAGCCAGGGAGGGGGGGTCACTGAAGCTTTCTTT
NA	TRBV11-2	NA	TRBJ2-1	CASSLIITGFGDEQFF	TGTGCCAGCAGCTTAATTATCACAGGGTTCGGCGATGAGCAGTTCTTC
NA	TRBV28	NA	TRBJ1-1	CASSLPEAYTEAFF	TGTGCCAGCAGTTTGCCCGAAGCCTACACTGAAGCTTTCTTT
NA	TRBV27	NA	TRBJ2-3	CASSLYRGTVTDTQYF	TGTGCCAGCAGTTTATATCGGGGAACCGTCACAGATACGCAGTATTTT
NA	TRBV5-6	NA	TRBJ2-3	CASSYYTRSTDTQYF	TGTGCCAGCAGCTACTATACCAGAAGCACAGATACGCAGTATTTT
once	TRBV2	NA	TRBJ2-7	CASSDRPGSYEQYF	TGTGCCAGCAGTGATAGGCCGGGCTCCTACGAGCAGTACTTC
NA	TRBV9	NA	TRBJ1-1	CASSRTDTEAFF	TGTGCCAGCTCCCGGACAGACACTGAAGCTTTCTTT
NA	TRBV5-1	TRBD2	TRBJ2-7	CASSRGPGLEFLGAYEQYF	TGCGCCAGCAGCAGGGGACCGGGACTAGAATTTCTCGGCGCCTACGAGCAGTACTTC
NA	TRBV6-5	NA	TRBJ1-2	CASSSLIRANYGYTF	TGTGCCAGCAGTTCCCTCATCCGAGCTAACTATGGCTACACCTTC
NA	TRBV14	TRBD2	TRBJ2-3	CASSQAGSGGLTQYF	TGTGCCAGCAGCCAAGCCGGGAGCGGGGGGCTGACGCAGTATTTT
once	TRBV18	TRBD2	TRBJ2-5	CASSPRGGVEETQYF	TGTGCCAGCTCACCACGCGGGGGAGTGGAAGAGACCCAGTACTTC
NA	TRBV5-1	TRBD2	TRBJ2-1	CASSDSGGGSNEQFF	TGCGCCAGCAGCGATAGCGGGGGGGGGTCTAATGAGCAGTTCTTC
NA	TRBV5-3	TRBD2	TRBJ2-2	CARSGPSLLAGGRNTGELFF	TGTGCCAGAAGCGGGCCTTCACTCCTGGCGGGAGGGCGTAACACCGGGGAGCTGTTTTTT
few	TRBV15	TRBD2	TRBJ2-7	CATSRDDSGTYEQYF	TGTGCCACCAGCAGAGATGATAGCGGGACGTACGAGCAGTACTTC
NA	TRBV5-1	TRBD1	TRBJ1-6	CASSPGTGSSYNSPLHF	TGCGCCAGCAGCCCTGGGACAGGGAGCTCCTATAATTCACCCCTCCACTTT
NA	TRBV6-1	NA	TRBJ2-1	CASSEQQVYNEQFF	TGTGCCAGCAGTGAACAACAGGTATACAATGAGCAGTTCTTC
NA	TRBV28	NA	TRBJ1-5	CASSPAAGSSNQPQHF	TGTGCCAGCAGTCCTGCGGCAGGGTCGAGCAATCAGCCCCAGCATTTT
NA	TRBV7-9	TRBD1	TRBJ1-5	CASSSRGSSQPQHF	TGTGCCAGCAGTTCCAGGGGGAGTAGTCAGCCCCAGCATTTT
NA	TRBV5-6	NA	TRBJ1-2	CASSFKTGNRGYTF	TGTGCCAGCAGCTTTAAGACAGGCAATCGTGGCTACACCTTC
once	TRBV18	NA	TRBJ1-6	CASSLPNRVPDSPLHF	TGTGCCAGCTCACTACCAAACAGGGTTCCAGATTCACCCCTCCACTTT
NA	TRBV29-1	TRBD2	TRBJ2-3	CSVDSGGNADTQYF	TGCAGCGTCGATAGCGGGGGGAACGCAGATACGCAGTATTTT
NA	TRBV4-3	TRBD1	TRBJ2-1	CASSQAGTGGRNEQFF	TGCGCCAGCAGCCAAGCAGGGACAGGGGGCAGGAATGAGCAGTTCTTC
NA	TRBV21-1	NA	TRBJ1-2	CASSSKGTGDNYGYTF	TGTGCCAGCAGCTCTAAAGGGACAGGAGATAACTATGGCTACACCTTC
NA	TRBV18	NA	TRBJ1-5	CASSPIAGSNQPQHF	TGTGCCAGCTCACCTATCGCGGGTAGCAATCAGCCCCAGCATTTT
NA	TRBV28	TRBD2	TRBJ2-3	CASSFEERETRYF	TGTGCCAGCAGTTTTGAGGAGCGGGAAACGAGGTATTTT
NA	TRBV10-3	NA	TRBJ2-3	CAISESTFSDTQYF	TGTGCCATCAGTGAGTCGACTTTCTCGGATACGCAGTATTTT
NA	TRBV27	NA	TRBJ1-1	CASSLMNRASVTEAFF	TGTGCCAGCAGTTTAATGAACAGGGCGTCGGTCACTGAAGCTTTCTTT
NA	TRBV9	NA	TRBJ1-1	CASTPMDINTEAFF	TGTGCCAGCACCCCTATGGACATTAACACTGAAGCTTTCTTT
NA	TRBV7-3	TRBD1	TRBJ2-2	CASQDRTNTGELFF	TGTGCCAGCCAGGACAGGACGAACACCGGGGAGCTGTTTTTT
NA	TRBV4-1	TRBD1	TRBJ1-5	CASSAMGGQGSNQPQHF	TGCGCCAGCAGCGCTATGGGGGGACAGGGAAGCAATCAGCCCCAGCATTTT
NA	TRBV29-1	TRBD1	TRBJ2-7	CSAGQAQSYEQYF	TGCAGCGCCGGACAGGCACAATCCTACGAGCAGTACTTC
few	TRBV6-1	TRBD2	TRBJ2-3	CASSDDWRGGGDTQYF	TGTGCCAGCAGTGATGATTGGCGGGGGGGCGGAGATACGCAGTATTTT
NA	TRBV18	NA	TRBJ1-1	CASSLGRNTEAFF	TGTGCCAGCTCCCTGGGCAGGAACACTGAAGCTTTCTTT
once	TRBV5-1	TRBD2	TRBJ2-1	CASSLGASGSKNEQFF	TGCGCCAGCAGCTTGGGAGCTAGCGGGAGCAAAAATGAGCAGTTCTTC
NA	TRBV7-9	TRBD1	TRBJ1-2	CASSGGQGTVYGYTF	TGTGCCAGCAGCGGGGGACAGGGAACGGTTTATGGCTACACCTTC
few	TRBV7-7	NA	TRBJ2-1	CASSSSGYEQFF	TGTGCCAGCAGCTCGTCAGGGTATGAGCAGTTCTTC
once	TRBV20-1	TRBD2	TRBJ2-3	CSASGSGASTDTQYF	TGCAGTGCTAGTGGTAGCGGGGCTAGCACAGATACGCAGTATTTT